This entry lists 7 T cell receptor beta chains sequenced from one sample in a study of T-cell reconstitution after alpha-beta-depleted transplantation in children. Unique molecular identifiers were built into the TCRbeta library. TCRdb recomputed calls from the PCR reads with MiXCR, one row per CDR3 protein. This table has over 150,000 distinct CDR3 sequences, approximately 6.9% appearing once. Specimen: PBMCs, collected before TCRalphabeta/CD19-depleted stem cell transplant. The receptors stem from a boy between 2 and 10 years old with acute lymphoblastic leukemia, due to receive a stem cell transplant.

This clonotype was recorded a few times. A much more abundant neighbour one base away suggests this may be a read error. The rearrangement uses TRBV7-2 and TRBJ1-5; possible D gene TRBD1, 5 bases. Trimming removed 5 bases from V and 0 bases from J, with 8 bases in between. Germline V gene lookup returns CDR1 SGHTA and CDR2 FQGNSA. This CDR3 spans 14 amino acids. CDR3 sequence: CASSPDISNQPQHF. CDR3 in DNA: TGTGCCAGCAGCCCGGACATTAGCAATCAGCCCCAGCATTTT.

This clonotype has at least ten counts. V usage is TRBV18 and J usage is TRBJ2-5, with D uncertain. The V gene's germline CDR1 is KGHSH and CDR2 LQKENI. The CDR3 consists of 14 residues. V lost 3 bases to trimming and J lost 0 bases, with 8 bases between them. The CDR3 nucleotides are TGTGCCAGCTCACCCCCTCCCTACCAAGAGACCCAGTACTTC. Its protein is CASSPPPYQETQYF.

This clonotype was detected only a few times. The chain joins TRBV6-1 to TRBJ2-3; D unresolved. Trimming pared 7 bases from V and 8 bases from J, leaving 22 bases between. From germline, CDR1 is MNHNS and CDR2 SASEGT. The CDR3 consists of 15 residues. This CDR3 is CASTPEPSFGGTQYF. The CDR3 DNA reads as TGTGCCAGCACCCCGGAACCGTCCTTTGGCGGTACGCAGTATTTT.

This CDR3 reads CASSLSVTGVYEQYF. The CDR3 DNA reads TGTGCCAGCAGCTTGAGCGTGACAGGGGTCTACGAGCAGTACTTC. The V and J genes are TRBV5-4 and TRBJ2-7; 8 positions agree with TRBD1. The CDR3 spans 15 residues. After removal of 1 base from V and 3 bases from J, the junction contained 6 bases not matched to a gene. CDR1 is SGHNT, CDR2 YYREEE, per germline (reference sequence).

In this sample, this clonotype turned up many times. The V and J genes are TRBV28 and TRBJ1-5, with 7 bases identical to TRBD1. Trimming removed 2 bases from V and 3 bases from J; junction bases left unmatched: 7. Germline CDR1 and CDR2: MDHEN and SYDVKM. This CDR3 is built from 16 residues. CDR3 loop: CASSLPTQGINQPQHF. DNA for the CDR3: TGTGCCAGCAGTTTACCGACACAGGGGATCAATCAGCCCCAGCATTTT.

Points on this clonotype: The germline gene is not matched at one end of the junction; a read error may be the cause. CDR3 coding DNA: TGTGCCAACAGCAAGCCCCAGGGGTTCTATGGCTACACCTTC. Translating gives CANSKPQGFYGYTF. The rearrangement joins TRBV11-1 to TRBJ1-2, with D possibly being TRBD1 (6 bases). In germline, CDR1 is SGHAT, CDR2 FQDESV (reference sequence). This CDR3 has 14 residues.

This clonotype was picked up many times. The chain couples TRBV28 to TRBJ1-6; 11 bases fit TRBD1. After removal of 3 bases from V and 10 bases from J, the junction contained 8 bases not matched to a gene. The CDR3 covers 16 residues. CDR1 is MDHEN and CDR2 is SYDVKM in the germline V gene. CDR3 sequence: CASSLGTGGGGSPLHF. The CDR3 region has the DNA TGTGCCAGCAGTTTGGGGACAGGGGGGGGTGGATCACCCCTCCACTTT.